This T cell receptor (beta chain) was sequenced during a study of blood T cell repertoires in COVID-19. Background on the study: Samples came from the United States, Italy and Spain, spanning acute and convalescent COVID-19.

Seattle patients were enrolled during active infection and followed longitudinally. Clones were read by immunoSEQ multiplex PCR, and TCRdb kept only the in-frame ones, dropping some. This sample has tens of thousands of clones, with 75% to 85% found just once. Trimming shortened V by 3 bases and J by 7 bases, and 10 bases separated the two germline ends. Germline V CDR1 and CDR2: DFQATT, SNEGSKA (reference sequence). This CDR3 comprises 13 residues. The count of this clone is one. The sequencing input was peripheral blood. This chain joins TRBV20-1 and TRBJ1-6; D unclear. This TCR was recovered from a woman between 65 and 79 years old with COVID-19, enrolled during active disease. For the CDR3, the DNA is TGCAGTGCTAGTTCGGAGATGAATTCACCCCTCCACTTT. The encoded protein is CSASSEMNSPLHF.